This paragraph reports one T cell receptor beta chain. V trimming: 2 bases; J trimming: 11 bases; junction bases outside the gene matches: 10. This CDR3 contains 14 residues. Germline values: CDR1 SGHTA, CDR2 FQGNSA. Source study methods: Reference gene primer amplification yielded estimated nucleated cell counts. Sequencing was performed with immunoSEQ multiplex PCR; in TCRdb, only in-frame clones are kept and a portion is missing. V and J calls and clone size are given by that table; D and trimming were obtained from the DNA. The sample has about 330,000 clones, 70% to 90% seen once. The data stem from a study of blood T cell repertoires in COVID-19. For the study at large: Sites in the United States, Italy and Spain provided acute and convalescent COVID-19 samples.

J is TRBJ1-1 and V is TRBV7-2; the match to TRBD1 covers 8 bases. The sequence was obtained from a man between 18 and 35 years old who had recovered from COVID-19. Sequenced sample: peripheral blood. CDR3: CASSLNGQGLEAFF. CDR3 in DNA: TGTGCCAGCAGCTTAAATGGACAGGGACTGGAGGCTTTCTTT.